The 22 T cell receptor beta chains given below trace back to one sample, sequenced in a study of shared clonotypes between healthy human individuals (dated by TCRdb to between 2020 and 2021). The method behind the library was the immunoSEQ multiplex PCR assay. TCRdb stores this immuneACCESS table with in-frame sequences only. Part of the clones is absent; in the studies checked, under half of the shortfall reflects unresolved V genes, and no reason is known for the rest. A total of hundreds of thousands of clones appear in this sample, roughly 96% of them only once. The top ten hold around 0.32% of the sample. Sequencing used memory CD8+ T cells sorted from blood. This specimen's cell subset or site label, per the study, means: CD45RO+ cells pooled with CCR7-negative TemRA cells. The receptors stem from a young man in good health.

This clone is a singleton in its sample. This chain connects TRBV7-2 to TRBJ2-3; 8 positions agree with TRBD2. There are 16 residues in the CDR3. With 0 bases clipped from V and 4 bases from J, the junction kept 6 bases outside the gene matches. Germline V gene lookup returns CDR1 SGHTA and CDR2 FQGNSA. CDR3 nucleotides: TGTGCCAGCAGCTTAGCCGGGACTAGAGGCGCAGATACGCAGTATTTT. Residues: CASSLAGTRGADTQYF. Using reference TRBV7-2 and TRBJ2-3 for the parts outside the CDR3, the full variable domain is GAGVSQSPSNKVTEKGKDVELRCDPISGHTALYWYRQSLGQGLEFLIYFQGNSAPDKSGLPSDRFSAERTGGSVSTLTIQRTQQEDSAVYLCASSLAGTRGADTQYFGPGTRLTVL.

The V gene is TRBV6-6, the J gene TRBJ2-7; the D gene is possibly TRBD2 (5 bases). Trimming cost V 6 bases and J 2 bases, with 8 bases left between them. The CDR3 sequence is 12 residues long. CDR1 and CDR2 from the germline V gene are MNHNY and SVGAGI (reference sequence). CDR3: CASRSGTYEQYF. The CDR3, as DNA: TGTGCCAGCAGGTCCGGGACCTACGAGCAGTACTTC.

The chain couples TRBV11-2 to TRBJ2-7, with TRBD2 identical over 11 bases. V shed 7 bases and J 3 bases; nucleotides not matched to a gene: 8. The CDR3 sequence is 15 residues long. CDR1 is SGHAT, CDR2 FQNNGV, per germline. CDR3 bases: TGTGCCAGCACCGTAGCGGGAGGGCCCTTCTACGAGCAGTACTTC. Amino acids: CASTVAGGPFYEQYF.

CDR3 residues: CASSRGGRKAYNEQFF. CDR3 nucleotide sequence: TGTGCCAGCAGCCGGGGGGGGCGCAAGGCCTACAATGAGCAGTTCTTC. This chain joins TRBV11-2 and TRBJ2-1; the match to TRBD2 covers 8 bases. With 5 bases clipped from V and 2 bases from J, the junction kept 8 bases outside the gene matches. The CDR3 covers 16 residues. Germline V lookup: CDR1 SGHAT, CDR2 FQNNGV.

The chain links TRBV10-3 to TRBJ2-3, with D possibly being TRBD2 (5 bases). This CDR3 has 14 amino acids. Per the germline V gene, CDR1 is ENHRY and CDR2 is SYGVKD. V was trimmed by 7 bases and J by 2 bases, leaving 13 bases between them. CDR3 in amino acids: CAITPGLSTDTQYF. As DNA, the CDR3 is TGTGCCATCACTCCGGGATTATCCACAGATACGCAGTATTTT.

The chain is built from TRBV30 and TRBJ1-2; D may be TRBD1 (6 bases). Germline V gene lookup returns CDR1 GTSNPN and CDR2 SVGIG (reference sequence). V was shortened by 5 bases and J by 4 bases, with 8 bases between the two germline ends. The CDR3 loop spans 11 amino acids. The CDR3 loop is CAWGQSYGYTF. The CDR3 DNA follows: TGTGCCTGGGGACAGTCCTATGGCTACACCTTC.

This rearrangement joins TRBV28 to TRBJ2-7; no clear D gene. Trimming cost V 7 bases and J 2 bases, with 18 bases left between them. The CDR3 totals 15 residues. Germline V gene data show CDR1 as MDHEN and CDR2 as SYDVKM. CDR3 sequence: CASNLLREGPYEQYF. In DNA, the CDR3 is TGTGCCAGCAACTTACTTCGTGAAGGGCCCTACGAGCAGTACTTC.

This chain joins TRBV7-9 and TRBJ2-7; 7 bases map to TRBD2. V lost 5 bases to trimming and J lost 2 bases; unmatched junction nucleotides: 9. Germline loops: CDR1 SEHNR, CDR2 FQNEAQ (reference sequence). The CDR3 consists of 15 residues. The CDR3 nucleotides are TGTGCCAGCAGCCAAATCAGCGGGGCGCCCTACGAGCAGTACTTC. It codes for CASSQISGAPYEQYF.

V and J are TRBV11-2 and TRBJ2-5, with 7 bases lining up with TRBD1. V shed 5 bases, J shed 3 bases, and the junction held 9 bases outside the gene matches. Germline V gene data show CDR1 as SGHAT and CDR2 as FQNNGV. The CDR3 sequence is 15 residues long. CDR3 coding DNA: TGTGCCAGCAGCCCAGTCCGGGACAGCGAAGAGACCCAGTACTTC. The encoded protein is CASSPVRDSEETQYF. The entire variable domain, with the rest obtained from reference TRBV11-2 and TRBJ2-5, is as follows: EAGVAQSPRYKIIEKRQSVAFWCNPISGHATLYWYQQILGQGPKLLIQFQNNGVVDDSQLPKDRFSAERLKGVDSTLKIQPAKLEDSAVYLCASSPVRDSEETQYFGPGTRLLVL.

The V and J genes are TRBV4-1 and TRBJ2-5; 11 bases are shared with TRBD2. Trimming removed 8 bases from V and 3 bases from J; junction bases left unmatched: 8. This CDR3 contains 15 residues. Germline V gives CDR1 MGHRA, CDR2 YSYEKL. The CDR3 loop reads CASSIAGGLEETQYF. The CDR3 DNA is TGCGCCAGCTCCATAGCGGGAGGGTTAGAAGAGACCCAGTACTTC.

This clone has just a few counts. The chain uses TRBV27 and TRBJ1-5; a weak D match, TRBD1 (5 bases). V was trimmed by 1 base and J by 7 bases, leaving 11 bases between them. The CDR3 has 14 residues. CDR1 is MNHEY and CDR2 is SMNVEV in the germline V gene (reference sequence). CDR3 protein: CASSLFGGGQPQHF. The CDR3 DNA follows: TGTGCCAGCAGTTTATTTGGTGGGGGGCAGCCCCAGCATTTT.

The chain carries TRBV4-1 and TRBJ2-3; TRBD2 agrees at 7 bases. Germline CDR1 and CDR2: MGHRA and YSYEKL. V gave up 1 base and J gave up 2 bases; unmatched junction bases: 3. The CDR3 runs 15 residues. CDR3 coding DNA: TGCGCCAGCAGCCAAGTAAGCGGGACCACAGATACGCAGTATTTT. This encodes CASSQVSGTTDTQYF.

The J gene is TRBJ1-1, the V gene TRBV11-3; 8 bases map to TRBD1. J gave up 5 bases and V 5 bases, and 7 bases lay outside the gene matches. CDR1 is SGHNT, CDR2 YENEEA, per germline. The CDR3 covers 14 residues. CDR3: CASSLRGLRTEAFF. CDR3 sequence (DNA): TGTGCCAGCAGCCTCAGGGGGCTGCGGACTGAAGCTTTCTTT.

The genes are TRBV19 and TRBJ2-5, with D maybe TRBD1 (5 bases). Germline CDR1 reads LNHDA; CDR2 reads SQIVND (reference sequence). V was clipped by 3 bases and J by 1 base, with 18 bases between them. The CDR3 length is 17 residues. CDR3 residues: CASSIKGAPDGQETQYF. The CDR3 DNA is TGTGCCAGTAGTATCAAAGGGGCCCCGGACGGCCAAGAGACCCAGTACTTC.

The J gene is TRBJ2-7, the V gene TRBV7-3; 10 nucleotides line up with TRBD2. Germline CDR1 SGHTA, CDR2 FQGTGA. The CDR3 spans 16 residues. The J segment lost 2 bases and the V segment lost 9 bases, leaving 13 bases of the junction unmatched. The CDR3 bases are TGTGCCAGGAGGGAACTAGCGGGGACGGCGCCCTACGAGCAGTACTTC. Translation gives CARRELAGTAPYEQYF. The full variable domain, with the rest looked up from reference TRBV7-3 and TRBJ2-7, is GAGVSQTPSNKVTEKGKYVELRCDPISGHTALYWYRQSLGQGPEFLIYFQGTGAADDSGLPNDRFFAVRPEGSVSTLKIQRTERGDSAVYLCARRELAGTAPYEQYFGPGTRLTVT.

The chain recombines TRBV4-1 with TRBJ2-7; 9 bases line up with TRBD2. The germline V gene encodes CDR1 MGHRA and CDR2 YSYEKL. Trimming at V came to 5 bases and at J to 3 bases, leaving 5 bases not matched to a gene. The CDR3 consists of 14 residues. CDR3 in amino acids: CASSRTSEGYEQYF. The CDR3 bases are TGCGCCAGCAGCAGGACTAGCGAAGGCTACGAGCAGTACTTC.

The chain recombines TRBV2 with TRBJ2-7, with TRBD2 identical over 11 bases. This CDR3 region has 18 residues. With 0 bases clipped from V and 2 bases from J, the junction kept 9 bases outside the gene matches. The germline gives CDR1 SNHLY, CDR2 FYNNEI. CDR3 in DNA: TGTGCCAGCAGTGAAGCTAGGGGGGCTAGCGGGAGGACCTACGAGCAGTACTTC. Its translation is CASSEARGASGRTYEQYF.

V usage is TRBV28 and J usage is TRBJ1-2; 10 nucleotides agree with TRBD1. Looked up from germline, CDR1 is MDHEN and CDR2 is SYDVKM. V was pared by 6 bases and J by 0 bases, with 10 bases of the junction left unmatched. The CDR3 consists of 17 residues. Here the CDR3 DNA reads TGTGCCAGCAGCGGGGGGGACAGGGGTCCCTCTAACTATGGCTACACCTTC. Its translation: CASSGGDRGPSNYGYTF.

The chain carries TRBV7-2 and TRBJ2-7; a weak D match, TRBD1 (5 bases). Germline lookup yields CDR1 SGHTA and CDR2 FQGNSA. This CDR3 region has 17 residues. Deletions cut 7 bases from V and 6 bases from J, with 28 bases between. CDR3 in amino acids: CASIPRVVTPPLCEQYF. In nucleotides, the CDR3 is TGTGCCAGCATCCCCAGGGTAGTAACCCCCCCTCTCTGCGAGCAGTACTTC. The entire variable domain, with the rest obtained from reference TRBV7-2 and TRBJ2-7, is as follows: GAGVSQSPSNKVTEKGKDVELRCDPISGHTALYWYRQSLGQGLEFLIYFQGNSAPDKSGLPSDRFSAERTGGSVSTLTIQRTQQEDSAVYLCASIPRVVTPPLCEQYFGPGTRLTVT.

This rearrangement joins TRBV5-5 to TRBJ2-1; 8 bases map to TRBD2. The CDR3 extends over 16 amino acids. The germline V gene has CDR1 SGHKS and CDR2 YYEKEE (reference sequence). V was pared by 1 base and J by 3 bases, with 6 bases of the junction left unmatched. The chain's CDR3 is CASSLSGLAVYNEQFF. The CDR3 DNA reads as TGTGCCAGCAGCTTGTCAGGACTAGCTGTCTACAATGAGCAGTTCTTC.

In DNA, the CDR3 is TGCGCCAGCAGCTTGGTTAAGACCGGTTATTGGGAGACCCAGTACTTC. It translates to CASSLVKTGYWETQYF. The chain employs TRBV5-1 and TRBJ2-5; D is unresolved. Germline assignment: CDR1 SGHRS and CDR2 YFSETQ. V was shortened by 0 bases and J by 5 bases, with 17 bases between the two germline ends. This CDR3 is built from 16 residues.

The CDR3 DNA reads as TGCGCCAGCAGCTTGGAAACGGGAAGAGGAGAGACCCAGTACTTC. Protein: CASSLETGRGETQYF. The J gene is TRBJ2-5, the V gene TRBV5-1, with TRBD2 as a possible D gene (5 bases). The V gene's germline CDR1 is SGHRS and CDR2 YFSETQ. The CDR3 sequence is 15 residues long. Trimming shortened V by 0 bases and J by 4 bases, and 13 bases separated the two germline ends.